This T cell receptor beta chain was found in a study of human T cells and chemical hapten exposure. Study-wide results and limits: With alopecia, donors may have immune responses unlike healthy people's.

Remarks on this clonotype: As yet, its antigen is unknown.

Regarding time point: patch test 2, 6 weeks after DPC sensitization. The treatment was: therapeutic diphenylcyclopropenone sensitization with weekly scalp DPC. Alopecia patients, 18 to 70 years old and DPC-suitable, served as donors. Someone pulled total RNA out of unfractionated whole blood. The V gene end was trimmed by 3 bases and the J gene end by 2 bases; junction bases not matched to a gene: 4. This CDR3 contains 15 residues. Germline CDR1 is SNHLY and CDR2 is FYNNEI. TCRdb itself ran the RACE reads through MiXCR, one entry per CDR3 protein. The table includes around 130,000 distinct CDR3 sequences, 10% to 15% detected once.

The chain carries TRBV2 and TRBJ2-1, with 7 bases fitting TRBD1. The sample in question was whole blood, obtained in connection with sensitization to the hapten diphenylcyclopropenone (DPC). This TCR was recovered from a woman aged 45-65 years with alopecia areata. Some clones in this sample may be carry-over from other donors' samples. The CDR3 sequence is CASSESQGAYNEQFF. DNA for the CDR3: TGTGCCAGCAGTGAGAGTCAGGGGGCCTACAATGAGCAGTTCTTC. The full variable domain, its missing parts supplied by reference TRBV2 and TRBJ2-1, is EPEVTQTPSHQVTQMGQEVILRCVPISNHLYFYWYRQILGQKVEFLVSFYNNEISEKSEIFDDQFSVERPDGSNFTLKIRSTKLEDSAMYFCASSESQGAYNEQFFGPGTRLTVL.